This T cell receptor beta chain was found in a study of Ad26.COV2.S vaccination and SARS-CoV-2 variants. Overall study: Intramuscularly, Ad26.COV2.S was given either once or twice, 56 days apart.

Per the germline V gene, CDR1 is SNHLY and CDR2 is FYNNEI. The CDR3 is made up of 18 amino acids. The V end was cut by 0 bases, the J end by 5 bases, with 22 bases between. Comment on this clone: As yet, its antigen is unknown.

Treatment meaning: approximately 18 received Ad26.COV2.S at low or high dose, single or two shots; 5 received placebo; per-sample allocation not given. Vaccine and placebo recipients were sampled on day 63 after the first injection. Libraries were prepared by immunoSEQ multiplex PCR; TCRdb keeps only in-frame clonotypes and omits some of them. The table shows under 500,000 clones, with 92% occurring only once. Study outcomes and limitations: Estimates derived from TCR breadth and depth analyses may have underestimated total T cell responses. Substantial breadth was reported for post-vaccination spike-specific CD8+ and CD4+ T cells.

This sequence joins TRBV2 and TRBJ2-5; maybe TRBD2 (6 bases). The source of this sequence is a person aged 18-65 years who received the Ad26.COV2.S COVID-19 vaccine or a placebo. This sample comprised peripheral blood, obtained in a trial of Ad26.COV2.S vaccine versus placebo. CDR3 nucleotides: TGTGCCAGCAGTGAAGCGCGTCTAGCGAACCTTAATTGGGAGACCCAGTACTTC. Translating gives CASSEARLANLNWETQYF.